This is a list of T cell receptor beta chains from one sample in a study of shared clonotypes between healthy human individuals. The assay was immunoSEQ multiplex PCR, and TCRdb's table has in-frame clones only and misses some. In the table there are fewer than 650,000 clones, 76% of which are singletons. Sequenced input: PBMCs. The receptor source for this set is a woman aged 40 to 50 in good health. Some clones in this sample may be carry-over from other donors' samples. Both conserved end residues are trimmed from each CDR3. The D gene is left open where the match is weak. Only some rows state a clone size, as once, few, many or a class for expanded clones.

V	D	J	size	CDR3
TRBV6-4	TRBD2	TRBJ2-3	few	ASSDSGAGGDTQY
TRBV27	TRBD1	TRBJ2-7	-	ASKNPGGFEQY
TRBV11-2	TRBD1	TRBJ1-1	-	ASSFGTGGIGNTEAF
TRBV5-4	TRBD1	TRBJ1-4	-	ASSFTGTGVEKLF
TRBV18	-	TRBJ1-5	few	ASSPPSGGNQPQH
TRBV7-9	-	TRBJ1-4	-	ASSLVAEKLF
TRBV6-5	-	TRBJ2-4	-	ASSYTGTHISVQY
TRBV11-2	TRBD2	TRBJ2-3	-	ASSLTSGSFTDTQY
TRBV19	TRBD2	TRBJ2-3	-	ASSSLAGYTQY
TRBV5-1	-	TRBJ1-1	-	ASSAGGTSWDTEAF
TRBV2	-	TRBJ1-4	few	ASSASRVRSL
TRBV18	TRBD2	TRBJ2-7	few	ASPPSTSGKAYEQY
TRBV2	TRBD1	TRBJ2-1	many	ASSVGQNSYNEQF
TRBV4-1	-	TRBJ2-2	few	ASSQSNTGELF
TRBV28	-	TRBJ2-2	-	ASSITTGQARNTGELF